This T cell receptor beta chain derives from a study of OX40 agonist ivuxolimab in advanced cancers. Study outcomes and limitations: At 0.1 to 3.0 mg/kg and by week 6, CD4+ and CD8+ T cells in the blood had expanded clonally.

The sampling schedule covered blood at baseline, cycle 4 day 1, and cycle 7 day 1. As concerns this clone: Its antigen is as yet unknown.

The assay was immunoSEQ multiplex PCR, and TCRdb's table has in-frame clones only and misses some. The sample has roughly 64,000 clones; under 90% are singletons. The source of this sequence is an adult with an advanced solid tumor such as melanoma, head and neck, liver or kidney cancer. The starting material was CD4+ or CD8+ T cells sorted from blood, obtained in a trial of the OX40 agonist ivuxolimab.

The CDR3 sequence is CATSRGDNKAFF. CDR3 DNA sequence: TGTGCCACCAGCAGGGGGGATAATAAAGCTTTCTTT. The V and J genes are TRBV15 and TRBJ1-1; possibly TRBD1 for D (5 bases). The CDR3 contains 12 residues. Trimming shortened V by 3 bases and J by 9 bases, and 11 bases separated the two germline ends. The V gene's germline CDR1 is LNHNV and CDR2 YYDKDF (reference sequence).